The source of this T cell receptor beta chain is a study of CD8 T cells in ankylosing spondylitis. Whole-study results and caveats: Blood of patients with ankylosing spondylitis appeared to be characterized by a TCR beta motif of several highly homologous variants.

Only a few counts were recorded for this clonotype. What it binds is unknown. In making TCR beta libraries, quantitative 5'-RACE with molecular barcodes was used. Each CDR3 protein gets one entry after TCRdb re-called the 5' RACE reads with MiXCR. This repertoire shows about 330,000 distinct CDR3 sequences, roughly 8% found once; its top ten account for more than 14%. CDR3 size: 14 residues. Germline CDR1 DFQATT, CDR2 SNEGSKA (reference sequence). The V and J ends lost 3 bases and 1 base respectively, with 12 bases between them. The sample comprised blood, either unsorted or a sorted T cell fraction (not recorded which). The receptor comes from a male donor with ankylosing spondylitis. The genes are TRBV20-1 and TRBJ2-5; D perhaps matches TRBD1 (5 bases). For the CDR3, the DNA is TGCAGTGCTAGTCCGGACACCTTCCAAGAGACCCAGTACTTC. The encoded protein is CSASPDTFQETQYF.